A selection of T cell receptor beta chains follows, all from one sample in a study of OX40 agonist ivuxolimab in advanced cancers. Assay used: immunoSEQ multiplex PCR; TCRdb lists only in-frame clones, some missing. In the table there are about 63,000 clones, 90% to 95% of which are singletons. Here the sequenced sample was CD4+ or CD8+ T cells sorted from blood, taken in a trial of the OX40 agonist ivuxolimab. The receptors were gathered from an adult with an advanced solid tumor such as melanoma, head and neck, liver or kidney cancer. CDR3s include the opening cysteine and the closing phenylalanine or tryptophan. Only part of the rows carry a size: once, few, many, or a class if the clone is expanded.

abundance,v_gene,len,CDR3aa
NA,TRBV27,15,CASSPRTSGTYEQYF
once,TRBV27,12,CASSSKGGGYTF
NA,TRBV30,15,CAWSVGQGGNQPQHF
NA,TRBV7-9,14,CASRRGTTNEKLFF
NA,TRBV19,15,CASTPWAGTADTQYF
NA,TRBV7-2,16,CASSARLYAVNTEAFF
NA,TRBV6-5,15,CASSYAQAGGYEQYF
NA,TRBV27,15,CASSLWTGAIDEQYF
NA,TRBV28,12,CASSFANTEAFF
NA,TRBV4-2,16,CASSEAALAGGETQYF
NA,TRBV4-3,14,CASSQDEGGHGYTF
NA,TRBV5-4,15,CASSPRGNLTGKLFF
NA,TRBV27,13,CASSLPPISKQFF
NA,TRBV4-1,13,CASSPRQTGELFF
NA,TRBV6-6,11,CASMRHQPQHF
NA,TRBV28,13,CASSPRTGYEQYF
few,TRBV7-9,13,CASSLEAAGELFF
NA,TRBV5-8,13,CASSLVHHNEQFF
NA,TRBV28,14,CASNQQGEYYGYTF
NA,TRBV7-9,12,CASSYGWAEAFF
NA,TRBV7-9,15,CASSLGPGVYNEQFF
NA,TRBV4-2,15,CASSPRAYNLDTQYF